The rows below give T cell receptor beta chains drawn from one sample of a study of blood T cells in healthy people across ages. TCRdb recomputed calls from the 5' RACE reads with MiXCR, one row per CDR3 protein. The table records about 970,000 distinct CDR3 sequences, roughly half of them present only once. Sequencing was carried out using blood. Source of these receptors: a woman aged 60 to 75 in good health. The CDR3 runs from the conserved cysteine through the conserved F or W. A D gene is named only where the DNA matches it firmly. Expanded clones are given a class, and other clones once, few, many or no size at all.

J: TRBJ2-3; V: TRBV5-5; size: .; D: .; DNA: TGTGCCAGCAGCTTGCGGGCAGCAGGTACAGATACGCAGTATTTT; CDR3: CASSLRAAGTDTQYF
J: TRBJ2-5; V: TRBV11-2; size: .; D: TRBD2; DNA: TGTGCCAGCAGCTTAGAACTAGCGAGGGGAGAGACCCAGTACTTC; CDR3: CASSLELARGETQYF
J: TRBJ1-2; V: TRBV4-2; size: few; D: .; DNA: TGTGCCAGCAGCCAAGATTTGAGGACAGTCGGAGGCTACACCTTC; CDR3: CASSQDLRTVGGYTF
J: TRBJ2-7; V: TRBV7-2; size: few; D: .; DNA: TGTGCCAGCAGCTTACAATATCGCGGGACTCCCTACGAGCAGTACTTC; CDR3: CASSLQYRGTPYEQYF
J: TRBJ2-7; V: TRBV10-3; size: .; D: .; DNA: TGTGCCATCAGCGATCGAGGGGGTAGCTCCTACAATGAGCAGTACTTC; CDR3: CAISDRGGSSYNEQYF
J: TRBJ2-3; V: TRBV7-7; size: .; D: TRBD2; DNA: TGTGCCAGCAGCTTATCCCTAGCGGCTACAGATACGCAGTATTTT; CDR3: CASSLSLAATDTQYF
J: TRBJ2-5; V: TRBV6-5; size: many; D: .; DNA: TGTGCCAGCAGTTTTCAGGGAGAAGAGACCCAGTACTTC; CDR3: CASSFQGEETQYF
J: TRBJ2-4; V: TRBV12-3/TRBV12-4; size: .; D: .; DNA: TGTGCCAGCAGTTTCACCGAGGGGGAGCAGTACTTC; CDR3: CASSFTEGEQYF
J: TRBJ2-1; V: TRBV5-1; size: .; D: TRBD1; DNA: TGCGCCAGCAGCTCTTCCGGGACAGGGGAATGGAATGAGCAGTTCTTC; CDR3: CASSSSGTGEWNEQFF
J: TRBJ2-7; V: TRBV6-2/TRBV6-3; size: .; D: .; DNA: TGTGCCAGCACCACAGGGTTTTCCTACAATGAGCAGTACTTC; CDR3: CASTTGFSYNEQYF
J: TRBJ2-7; V: TRBV7-2; size: many; D: TRBD2; DNA: TGTGCCAGCAGCTTAGGTGGGGGACTAGCGGGAGTATACGAGCAGTACTTC; CDR3: CASSLGGGLAGVYEQYF
J: TRBJ1-6; V: TRBV5-5; size: .; D: .; DNA: TGTGCCAGCAGCTTGGTAGCGACAGTTTATAATTCACCCCTCCACTTT; CDR3: CASSLVATVYNSPLHF
J: TRBJ2-3; V: TRBV7-7; size: .; D: TRBD2; DNA: TGTGCCAGCAGCTTAGGGTCTAGCGGAGCAGATACGCAGTATTTT; CDR3: CASSLGSSGADTQYF
J: TRBJ2-1; V: TRBV12-3/TRBV12-4; size: once; D: .; DNA: TGTGCCAGCAGGCCTCCCGGGGGCCTACAGTTCTTC; CDR3: CASRPPGGLQFF
J: TRBJ1-1; V: TRBV29-1; size: .; D: .; DNA: TGCAGCGTTGTGAGAGTGGGGGGCCAGAACACTGAAGCTTTCTTT; CDR3: CSVVRVGGQNTEAFF
J: TRBJ2-7; V: TRBV30; size: many; D: TRBD1; DNA: TGTGCCTCTCACCGGGACAGGGGTTCGTACGAGCAGTACTTC; CDR3: CASHRDRGSYEQYF
J: TRBJ2-1; V: TRBV2; size: .; D: TRBD2; DNA: TGTGCCAGCAGATTGGGACTAGCGGGAGGTCGCAATGAGCAGTTCTTC; CDR3: CASRLGLAGGRNEQFF
J: TRBJ2-5; V: TRBV2; size: few; D: TRBD2; DNA: TGTGCCAGCGGCGGACTAGCGGGAAGCCAAGAGACCCAGTACTTC; CDR3: CASGGLAGSQETQYF
J: TRBJ2-7; V: TRBV29-1; size: .; D: .; DNA: TGCAGCGTTGTTCAAGACGAGCAGTACTTC; CDR3: CSVVQDEQYF
J: TRBJ2-1; V: TRBV14; size: once; D: TRBD2; DNA: TGTACCAGCAGCCAAAAACTAGCGGGATTTGACAATGAGCAGTTCTTC; CDR3: CTSSQKLAGFDNEQFF
J: TRBJ1-4; V: TRBV25-1; size: .; D: .; DNA: TGTGCCAGCAGTGCTCTACGGGGGACTAATGAAAAACTGTTTTTT; CDR3: CASSALRGTNEKLFF
J: TRBJ2-3; V: TRBV5-1; size: .; D: TRBD2; DNA: TGCGCCAGCAAACTAGCGGGTATCACAGGTACACAGTATTTT; CDR3: CASKLAGITGTQYF
J: TRBJ2-7; V: TRBV11-2; size: .; D: TRBD2; DNA: TGTGCCAGCAGCAGGACTAGCGGGAGGGCCGGTGTGTCCTACGAGCAGTACTTC; CDR3: CASSRTSGRAGVSYEQYF
J: TRBJ2-1; V: TRBV20-1; size: .; D: TRBD2; DNA: TGCAGTGTTCGACTAGCGGGAGGTACGAGTGAGCAGTTCTTC; CDR3: CSVRLAGGTSEQFF
J: TRBJ2-7; V: TRBV10-3; size: .; D: TRBD1; DNA: TGTGCCATCGCTTTTGGGACAGAAGCCTACGAGCAGTACTTC; CDR3: CAIAFGTEAYEQYF
J: TRBJ1-2; V: TRBV27; size: few; D: TRBD1; DNA: TGTGCCAGCAGCTGGACAGGGGGCGGCTACACCTTC; CDR3: CASSWTGGGYTF
J: TRBJ2-7; V: TRBV12-2; size: .; D: .; DNA: TGTGCAAGTCGCTTGGTATCCGGGACGTTGAAATACGAGCAGTACTTC; CDR3: CASRLVSGTLKYEQYF
J: TRBJ2-3; V: TRBV28; size: few; D: TRBD2; DNA: TGTGCCAGCAGTTTGGGAAGCGGGAGTGGCACAGATACGCAGTATTTT; CDR3: CASSLGSGSGTDTQYF
J: TRBJ2-7; V: TRBV28; size: once; D: .; DNA: TGTGCCAGCACTCCCGGGGGGCGGGAGCGCTTTTACGAGCAGTACTTC; CDR3: CASTPGGRERFYEQYF
J: TRBJ2-7; V: TRBV6-2/TRBV6-3; size: few; D: .; DNA: TGTGCCAGCAATTCCGGGACTCCCTCCTACGAGCAGTACTTC; CDR3: CASNSGTPSYEQYF
J: TRBJ2-1; V: TRBV12-3/TRBV12-4; size: .; D: TRBD1; DNA: TGTGCCGGCAGTTTTGAGGGGGCCCACAATGAGCAGTTCTTC; CDR3: CAGSFEGAHNEQFF
J: TRBJ1-2; V: TRBV7-9; size: few; D: TRBD1; DNA: TGTGCCAGCAGCAACCCCTCGGGACAGGGACATGGCTACACCTTC; CDR3: CASSNPSGQGHGYTF
J: TRBJ2-3; V: TRBV12-3/TRBV12-4; size: .; D: .; DNA: TGTGCCAGCAGCCCTCGCGTAGATACGCAGTATTTT; CDR3: CASSPRVDTQYF
J: TRBJ2-1; V: TRBV29-1; size: .; D: TRBD2; DNA: TGCAGCGCAAGACTAGCGGGAATGTGCAATGAGCAGTTCTTC; CDR3: CSARLAGMCNEQFF
J: TRBJ2-3; V: TRBV29-1; size: few; D: TRBD2; DNA: TGCAGCGTAGCCGGGACTAGCGGGTCAGATACGCAGTATTTT; CDR3: CSVAGTSGSDTQYF
J: TRBJ1-6; V: TRBV12-3/TRBV12-4; size: .; D: .; DNA: TGTGCCAGCAGTTTACCCGACAGACTCAATTCACCCCTCCACTTT; CDR3: CASSLPDRLNSPLHF
J: TRBJ2-1; V: TRBV29-1; size: .; D: .; DNA: TGCAGCATAAAGCGGGACAGGCGAGGCAATGAGCAGTTCTTC; CDR3: CSIKRDRRGNEQFF
J: TRBJ2-1; V: TRBV20-1; size: .; D: .; DNA: TGCAGTGCTCTTGCCCAGGGGAGAAATGAGCAGTTCTTC; CDR3: CSALAQGRNEQFF
J: TRBJ2-1; V: TRBV7-9; size: .; D: .; DNA: TGTGCCAGCAGCGGCAGCTCCAACAATGAGCAGTTCTTC; CDR3: CASSGSSNNEQFF
J: TRBJ1-4; V: TRBV7-2; size: .; D: .; DNA: TGTGCCAGCACCGGGGGTACAACTAATGAAAAACTGTTTTTT; CDR3: CASTGGTTNEKLFF
J: TRBJ1-1; V: TRBV4-1; size: .; D: .; DNA: TGCGCCAGCAGCCAAGATATAAGGACGAACACTGAAGCTTTCTTT; CDR3: CASSQDIRTNTEAFF
J: TRBJ2-1; V: TRBV20-1; size: .; D: TRBD2; DNA: TGCAGTGCTAGAGCAACCTTCGGGACTAGCGCGATTGCTAGCTCCTACAATGAGCAGTTCTTC; CDR3: CSARATFGTSAIASSYNEQFF
J: TRBJ2-1; V: TRBV21-1; size: .; D: .; DNA: TGTGCCAGCAGCCATAGGACTAACGGGACGCCCAATGAGCAGTTCTTC; CDR3: CASSHRTNGTPNEQFF
J: TRBJ1-2; V: TRBV10-3; size: .; D: TRBD1; DNA: TGTGCCATCAGGACAGGGAACTATGGCTACACCTTC; CDR3: CAIRTGNYGYTF
J: TRBJ2-7; V: TRBV7-6; size: once; D: TRBD2; DNA: TGTGCCAGCAGCTTAGGGGGGGGACTGATGGGCTCCTACGAGCAGTACTTC; CDR3: CASSLGGGLMGSYEQYF
J: TRBJ2-3; V: TRBV25-1; size: .; D: TRBD2; DNA: TGTGCCAGCAGTGAATATCACGGACTAGCGGGAGGAGATACGCAGTATTTT; CDR3: CASSEYHGLAGGDTQYF
J: TRBJ2-5; V: TRBV11-2; size: few; D: TRBD1; DNA: TGTGCCAGCAGCAAGGGGGCCGCGGTGGGAGAGACCCAGTACTTC; CDR3: CASSKGAAVGETQYF
J: TRBJ2-7; V: TRBV12-3/TRBV12-4; size: .; D: TRBD2; DNA: TGTGCCAGCAGACTGGGGACTAGCGGCTACGAGCAGTACTTC; CDR3: CASRLGTSGYEQYF
J: TRBJ2-4; V: TRBV12-3/TRBV12-4; size: .; D: TRBD2; DNA: TGTGCCAGCAGTAGGACTAGCGAGTTAAATAAAGACATTCAGTACTTC; CDR3: CASSRTSELNKDIQYF
J: TRBJ2-3; V: TRBV13; size: .; D: TRBD2; DNA: TGTGCCAGCAGTTGGCTAGCGGTCACAGATACGCAGTATTTT; CDR3: CASSWLAVTDTQYF
J: TRBJ2-1; V: TRBV20-1; size: .; D: .; DNA: TGCAGTGCTAAAAAGGGTGGGGAGGTTTACAATGAGCAGTTCTTC; CDR3: CSAKKGGEVYNEQFF
J: TRBJ2-5; V: TRBV5-6; size: .; D: .; DNA: TGTGCCAGCAGCTTGGCCGGGACACCGAAAGAGACCCAGTACTTC; CDR3: CASSLAGTPKETQYF
J: TRBJ1-2; V: TRBV7-9; size: .; D: .; DNA: TGTGCCAGCAGCTTAGCGGGGGGAGACGATGGCTACACCTTC; CDR3: CASSLAGGDDGYTF
J: TRBJ2-1; V: TRBV6-6; size: .; D: .; DNA: TGTGCCAGCAACGAGGGGGGTGCGAATGAGCAGTTCTTC; CDR3: CASNEGGANEQFF
J: TRBJ2-5; V: TRBV12-5; size: .; D: TRBD2; DNA: TGTACTAGTGGTTCGCTAGCGGACCAAAAGGGGACCCAGTACTTC; CDR3: CTSGSLADQKGTQYF
J: TRBJ2-3; V: TRBV27; size: .; D: .; DNA: TGTGCCAGCAAAGGTATAGGTTTCGGCACAGATACGCAGTATTTT; CDR3: CASKGIGFGTDTQYF
J: TRBJ2-3; V: TRBV20-1; size: .; D: TRBD2; DNA: TGCAGTGCTACCCTTAACACAACTAGCGGAGTCAAGGGAACAGATACGCAGTATTTT; CDR3: CSATLNTTSGVKGTDTQYF
J: TRBJ1-2; V: TRBV7-2; size: few; D: TRBD1; DNA: TGTGCCAGCAGGGATTCTAGGGGGCAGTTTAACTATGGCTACACCTTC; CDR3: CASRDSRGQFNYGYTF
J: TRBJ2-7; V: TRBV21-1; size: .; D: .; DNA: TGTGCCAGCAGCAAAGAATACGAATACGAGCAGTACTTC; CDR3: CASSKEYEYEQYF